The present TCR beta chain was sequenced within a study of blood T cell repertoires in COVID-19. On the study more broadly: The United States, Italy and Spain were the sources of the acute and convalescent COVID-19 samples.

This table comes from immunoSEQ multiplex PCR, and its TCRdb copy is limited to in-frame clones, with some not included. Of roughly 58,000 clones in the sample, around 65% were seen once. The germline CDR1 and CDR2 sequences are MDHEN and SYDVKM. Trimming stripped 3 bases from V and 3 bases from J, with 12 bases between. The CDR3 runs 15 residues. Source material: PBMCs or T cells enriched from blood (not recorded which). This TCR was recovered from an older woman who had been exposed to COVID-19. This chain joins TRBV28 and TRBJ2-1, with D maybe TRBD2 (6 bases). CDR3 region: CASSLSVGLYNEQFF. As DNA, the CDR3 is TGTGCCAGCAGTTTGAGTGTGGGACTCTACAATGAGCAGTTCTTC.